What follows describes a single T cell receptor beta chain. Antigen specificity is unknown. These data belong to a study of cytomegalovirus exposure and HLA in healthy donors. Whole-study results and caveats: Sequencing had likely introduced a cluster of highly shared sequence variants as an artifact.

PCR was performed using 60 Vbeta and 13 Jbeta primers. Only in-frame clones appear in the TCRdb table, and some are missing; sequencing was by immunoSEQ multiplex PCR. The sample lists roughly 150,000 clones; more than 75% were seen once. Sequences were obtained from PBMCs. The sequence was obtained from a male donor in good health and CMV-seronegative.

The CDR3 DNA is TGTGCCAGCGTAGACCAGGGTATTGGGGCCAACGTCCTGACTTTC. As protein: CASVDQGIGANVLTF. The rearrangement links TRBV18 to TRBJ2-6, with D possibly being TRBD1 (5 bases). Germline CDR1 and CDR2: KGHSH and LQKENI. Trimming shortened V by 8 bases and J by 3 bases, and 14 bases separated the two germline ends. This CDR3 has 15 amino acids.